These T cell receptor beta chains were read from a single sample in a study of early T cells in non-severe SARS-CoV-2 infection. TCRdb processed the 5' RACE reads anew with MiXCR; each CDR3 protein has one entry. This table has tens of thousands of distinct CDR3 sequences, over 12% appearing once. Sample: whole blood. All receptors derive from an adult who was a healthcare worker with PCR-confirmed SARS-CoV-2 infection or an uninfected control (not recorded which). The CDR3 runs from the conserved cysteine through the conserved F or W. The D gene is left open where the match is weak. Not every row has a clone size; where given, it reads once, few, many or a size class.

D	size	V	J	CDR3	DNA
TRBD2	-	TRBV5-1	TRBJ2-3	CASSRTSGVDTQYF	TGCGCCAGCAGCAGGACTAGCGGAGTCGATACGCAGTATTTT
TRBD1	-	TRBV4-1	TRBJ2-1	CASSQVGTGKNEQFF	TGCGCCAGCAGCCAAGTCGGGACAGGGAAGAATGAGCAGTTCTTC
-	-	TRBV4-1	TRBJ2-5	CASSRDIQQETQYF	TGCGCCAGCAGCCGGGACATACAGCAAGAGACCCAGTACTTC
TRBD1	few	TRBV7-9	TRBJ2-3	CASSLTGPEDTQYF	TGTGCCAGCAGCTTGACAGGGCCAGAAGATACGCAGTATTTT
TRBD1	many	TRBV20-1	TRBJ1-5	CSATGTGVTSNQPQHF	TGCAGTGCAACCGGGACAGGGGTTACGAGCAATCAGCCCCAGCATTTT
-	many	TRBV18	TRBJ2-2	CASSPRAANTGELFF	TGTGCCAGCTCACCACGGGCGGCGAACACCGGGGAGCTGTTTTTT
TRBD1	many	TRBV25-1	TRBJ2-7	CASRPGQGPYEQYF	TGTGCCAGCAGACCCGGACAGGGCCCCTACGAGCAGTACTTC
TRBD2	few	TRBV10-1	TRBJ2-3	CASSVGNRLAGTSDTQYF	TGCGCCAGCAGTGTGGGAAATCGACTAGCGGGGACTAGCGATACGCAGTATTTT
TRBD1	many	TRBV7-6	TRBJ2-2	CASSLDRRGGQGGTGELFF	TGTGCCAGCAGCTTAGACCGCCGAGGGGGCCAGGGCGGCACCGGGGAGCTGTTTTTT
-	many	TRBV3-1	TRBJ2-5	CASSHDGQSREETQYF	TGTGCCAGCAGCCACGACGGACAGTCAAGGGAAGAGACCCAGTACTTC
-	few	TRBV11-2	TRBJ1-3	CASSRDSSRSGNTIYF	TGTGCCAGCAGCAGAGACAGTAGCCGCTCTGGAAACACCATATATTTT
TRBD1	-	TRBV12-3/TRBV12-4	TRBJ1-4	CASSSTGGANEKLFF	TGTGCCAGCAGTTCGACAGGGGGTGCTAATGAAAAACTGTTTTTT
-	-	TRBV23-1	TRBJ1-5	CASSQSGRQSNQPQHF	TGCGCCAGCAGTCAATCTGGTAGGCAGAGCAATCAGCCCCAGCATTTT
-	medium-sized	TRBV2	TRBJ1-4	CASSVDGLSLFF	TGTGCCAGCAGTGTGGACGGACTTAGCCTGTTTTTT
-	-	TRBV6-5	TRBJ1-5	CASSYSGQSNQPQHF	TGTGCCAGCAGTTACTCGGGGCAGAGCAATCAGCCCCAGCATTTT
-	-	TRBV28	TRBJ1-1	CASSLYPRGTEAFF	TGTGCCAGCAGTTTATACCCCCGCGGCACTGAAGCTTTCTTT
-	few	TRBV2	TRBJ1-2	CASSVDLPNHFF	TGTGCCAGCAGTGTGGACCTGCCCAATCATTTCTTC
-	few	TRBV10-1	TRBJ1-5	CASSAGPGNQPQHF	TGCGCCAGCAGTGCGGGGCCGGGAAATCAGCCCCAGCATTTT
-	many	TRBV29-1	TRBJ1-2	CSVEDRTF	TGCAGCGTTGAAGATCGAACCTTC
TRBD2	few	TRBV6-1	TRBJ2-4	CASGPGGRGGAAKNIQYF	TGTGCCAGCGGCCCAGGGGGGCGCGGGGGGGCCGCCAAAAACATTCAGTACTTC
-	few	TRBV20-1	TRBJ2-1	CSARGDEQFF	TGCAGTGCTAGGGGGGATGAGCAGTTCTTC
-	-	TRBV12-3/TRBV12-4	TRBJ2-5	CASSLAAGQKTQYF	TGTGCCAGCAGTTTAGCGGCAGGGCAGAAGACCCAGTACTTC